A selection of T cell receptor beta chains follows, all from one sample in a study of blood T cells in healthy people across ages. TCRdb recomputed calls from the 5' RACE reads with MiXCR, one row per CDR3 protein. In the table there are over a million distinct CDR3 sequences, 35% to 45% of which are singletons. What was sequenced was blood. The receptors here all came from a woman between 18 and 29 years old in good health. Both conserved end residues are part of each CDR3. Expanded clones are given a class, and other clones once, few, many or no size at all.

>TRBJ1-5|TRBV4-1|.
CASSTRDTTIYSNQPQHF
>TRBJ2-2|TRBV12-3/TRBV12-4|few
CASNWDTGELFF
>TRBJ2-7|TRBV6-1|.
CASSEEHRVGEQYF
>TRBJ2-2|TRBV24-1|.
CATSDSAGTGTTGELFF
>TRBJ1-4|TRBV10-2|.
CASSRDVDEKLFF
>TRBJ2-3|TRBV10-2|.
CASNLDLTDTQYF
>TRBJ2-1|TRBV5-1|.
CASSSPPDRAYNEQFF
>.|TRBV21-1|many
CASSRPDTQYF
>TRBJ2-1|TRBV5-1|.
CASSYISGGAGGEQFF
>TRBJ2-7|TRBV29-1|.
CSVELRAGAYEQYF
>TRBJ2-3|TRBV10-3|.
CAISEAGTDTQYF
>TRBJ2-1|TRBV7-2|.
CASSLGVLSALSYNEQFF
>TRBJ1-4|TRBV7-6|.
CASSSKPLDATNEKLFF
>TRBJ2-2|TRBV10-3|.
CAISEFGSNTGELFF
>TRBJ2-7|TRBV20-1|few
CSASPRQDPSYEQYF
>TRBJ1-2|TRBV7-2|few
CASSNGYRERYTF
>TRBJ2-1|TRBV29-1|few
CSVPTGTGVNEQFF
>TRBJ1-2|TRBV3-1|few
CASSQDQQGPYGYTF
>TRBJ2-4|TRBV6-1|few
CASRPLAKNIQYF
>.|TRBV6-1|.
CASSDWTLFSYNEQYF
>TRBJ1-6|TRBV3-1|.
CASSQLTECTLHF
>TRBJ1-2|TRBV10-2|.
CASSEGLGDGYTF
>TRBJ2-5|TRBV10-2|.
CASSETKETRYF
>TRBJ1-6|TRBV29-1|many
CSAADSANSPLHF
>TRBJ1-1|TRBV21-1|.
CASSNLGPHTEAFF
>TRBJ2-1|TRBV6-5|few
CASSYSAGFAHEQFF
>TRBJ2-1|TRBV7-7|.
CASSSSSTASYNEQFF
>TRBJ2-5|TRBV2|few
CASRAGTEETQYF
>TRBJ1-1|TRBV2|once
CASNQRGMSTEAFF
>TRBJ2-1|TRBV28|.
CASRTTSAYNEQFF
>TRBJ2-6|TRBV18|.
CASSPRSSGANVLTF
>TRBJ1-5|TRBV5-1|.
CASSPSGAFNQPQHF
>TRBJ2-7|TRBV12-3/TRBV12-4|.
CASSPEAVLTYEQYF
>TRBJ2-1|TRBV5-1|few
CASSVAASYNEQFF
>TRBJ2-7|TRBV25-1|few
CASSEPDLAQYF
>TRBJ2-5|TRBV7-2|few
CASSPYAASETQYF
>TRBJ2-1|TRBV6-5|few
CASRRPQGGGKYEQFF
>TRBJ1-2|TRBV14|.
CASSQGGRALGGYTF
>TRBJ2-5|TRBV20-1|.
CSARKSGPQGEQYF
>TRBJ2-7|TRBV5-1|few
CASSLVAGGTSYEQYF
>TRBJ2-7|TRBV12-3/TRBV12-4|.
CASTQDGYEQYF
>TRBJ2-7|TRBV10-3|once
CAISESGTSGAYEQYF
>TRBJ1-2|TRBV12-3/TRBV12-4|.
CASSLNPGQGGYGYTF
>TRBJ2-5|TRBV12-3/TRBV12-4|few
CASSLTRGSGVFETQYF
>TRBJ2-5|TRBV11-3|.
CASSLMGQGQRETQYF
>TRBJ2-1|TRBV15|few
CATSRVAGGTDEQFF
>TRBJ2-5|TRBV11-2|.
CASSLGRRDQETQYF
>TRBJ2-1|TRBV28|many
CASSPPRTGSSYNEQFF
>TRBJ2-1|TRBV11-2|.
CASSPRLSTYNKQFF
>TRBJ2-3|TRBV14|.
CASSQVLTDTQYF
>TRBJ1-2|TRBV30|.
CAWSPRNYGYTF
>TRBJ2-1|TRBV12-3/TRBV12-4|few
CASSLLAGALYNEQFF
>TRBJ2-1|TRBV14|.
CASSQVVATYNEQFF
>TRBJ2-3|TRBV20-1|.
CSAQHTDTQYF
>TRBJ1-6|TRBV27|.
CASSFAHSPLHF
>TRBJ1-3|TRBV20-1|.
CSARHRPGPISGNTIYF